Listed here are 17 T cell receptor beta chains from one sample, sequenced in a study of blood T cell repertoires in COVID-19. Produced via immunoSEQ multiplex PCR; TCRdb's table is partial and in-frame only. The sample includes about 240,000 clones, 87% of them seen just once. Sequencing was carried out using PBMCs or T cells enriched from blood (not recorded which). Every receptor here comes from a woman under 40 with acute COVID-19.

This sequence joins TRBV5-6 and TRBJ1-4; possibly TRBD1 for D (5 bases). In germline, CDR1 is SGHDT, CDR2 YYEEEE. The CDR3 spans 17 residues. V was shortened by 0 bases and J by 8 bases, with 20 bases between the two germline ends. The CDR3 here is CASSLAGGGLGREKLFF. CDR3 bases: TGTGCCAGCAGCTTGGCCGGGGGAGGGTTAGGAAGAGAAAAACTGTTTTTT. The variable domain in full, with the rest retrieved from reference TRBV5-6 and TRBJ1-4, is DAGVTQSPTHLIKTRGQQVTLRCSPKSGHDTVSWYQQALGQGPQFIFQYYEEEERQRGNFPDRFSGHQFPNYSSELNVNALLLGDSALYLCASSLAGGGLGREKLFFGSGTQLSVL.

The J gene is TRBJ1-1, the V gene TRBV4-1, with 7 bases fitting TRBD1. V shed 4 bases, J shed 9 bases, and the junction held 5 bases outside the gene matches. The germline V gene encodes CDR1 MGHRA and CDR2 YSYEKL. The CDR3 extends over 12 amino acids. Here the CDR3 reads CASSPGGTQAFF. The CDR3 bases are TGCGCCAGCAGCCCAGGGGGAACACAAGCTTTCTTT.

The chain employs TRBV10-2 and TRBJ2-6; TRBD1 agrees at 7 bases. The CDR3 extends over 15 amino acids. CDR1 and CDR2 (germline): WSHSY, SAAADI. Unmatched junction bases numbered 1, after V lost 3 bases and J lost 2 bases. The CDR3 is CASSDDRAGANVLTF. The CDR3 DNA reads as TGCGCCAGCAGTGACGACAGGGCTGGGGCCAACGTCCTGACTTTC.

The V call is TRBV4-3, the J call TRBJ1-5, with D possibly being TRBD1 (5 bases). Trimming removed 1 base at V and 5 bases at J, with 15 bases between. CDR1 and CDR2 (germline): LGHNA, YSLEER. The CDR3 is made up of 16 amino acids. The CDR3 coding sequence is TGCGCCAGCAGCCAAGGGGCAGGGATGCTTGATCAGCCCCAGCATTTT. Translated: CASSQGAGMLDQPQHF.

The rearrangement joins TRBV3-1 (or the pseudogene TRBV3-2) to TRBJ2-5; D is uncertain. CDR3 length equals 14 residues. V lost 1 base and J 2 bases, leaving 8 bases between the germline ends. CDR1 is LGHDT and CDR2 is YNNKEL in the germline V gene (reference sequence). CDR3 nucleotide sequence: TGTGCCAGCAGCCAAGGGCCAGGACAAGAGACCCAGTACTTC. Its translation is CASSQGPGQETQYF.

This chain joins TRBV6-2 or TRBV6-3 and TRBJ1-6, with D hard to call. Germline CDR1 MNHEY, CDR2 SVGEGT. V was cut by 2 bases and J by 12 bases, with 8 bases left in between. CDR3 size: 12 residues. The CDR3, as DNA: TGTGCCAGCAGTTACCTAAGAGGACCCCTCCACTTT. As protein: CASSYLRGPLHF.

The chain uses TRBV5-1 and TRBJ1-4; D unresolved. Trimming left V 5 bases short and J 6 bases short, with 8 bases between. Germline lookup yields CDR1 SGHRS and CDR2 YFSETQ. This CDR3 region has 12 residues. In nucleotides, the CDR3 is TGCGCCAGCAGACTTGGTGATGAAAAACTGTTTTTT. Protein: CASRLGDEKLFF. The complete variable domain, with remaining parts taken from reference TRBV5-1 and TRBJ1-4, reads KAGVTQTPRYLIKTRGQQVTLSCSPISGHRSVSWYQQTPGQGLQFLFEYFSETQRNKGNFPGRFSGRQFSNSRSEMNVSTLELGDSALYLCASRLGDEKLFFGSGTQLSVL.

The chain recombines TRBV27 with TRBJ2-1, with 9 bases aligning to TRBD1. The germline gives CDR1 MNHEY, CDR2 SMNVEV (reference sequence). The CDR3 has 15 residues. Trimming cost V 3 bases and J 6 bases; bases outside gene matches: 6. The CDR3 region has the DNA TGTGCCAGCAGTTTGGGGGACAGGGCGGGCAATGAGCAGTTCTTC. This translates into CASSLGDRAGNEQFF.

The chain recombines TRBV23-1 with TRBJ1-3; D is perhaps TRBD1 (6 bases). TRBV23-1 has ORF status, its function being uncertain. This CDR3 is built from 18 residues. V was clipped by 0 bases and J by 0 bases, with 15 bases between them. The CDR3 loop reads CASSQSGEQGFSGNTIYF. As DNA, the CDR3 is TGCGCCAGCAGTCAATCGGGCGAACAGGGTTTCTCTGGAAACACCATATATTTT.

This chain links TRBV5-4 with TRBJ1-6, with 9 bases lining up with TRBD1. The length of the CDR3 is 15 residues. Losses at the gene ends were 5 bases for V and 10 bases for J; bases not matched to a gene: 10. Germline lookup yields CDR1 SGHNT and CDR2 YYREEE (reference sequence). The chain's CDR3 is CASRGGQGGQSPLHF. The CDR3 DNA reads as TGTGCCAGCAGGGGGGGACAGGGAGGACAGTCACCCCTCCACTTT.

The chain employs TRBV27 and TRBJ2-3; 7 positions agree with TRBD2. Per germline, CDR1 MNHEY and CDR2 SMNVEV (reference sequence). Losses at the gene ends were 6 bases for V and 2 bases for J; bases not matched to a gene: 8. The CDR3 consists of 15 residues. The CDR3, as DNA: TGTGCCAGCAGCACTTACAGCGGGGACACAGATACGCAGTATTTT. Its protein is CASSTYSGDTDTQYF.

This chain uses TRBV5-6 with TRBJ2-3; 9 nucleotides match TRBD1. V shed 4 bases and J 2 bases; nucleotides not matched to a gene: 5. The CDR3 consists of 15 residues. Germline lookup yields CDR1 SGHDT and CDR2 YYEEEE. DNA for the CDR3: TGTGCCAGCAGCCAGACAGGGGGTTTCACAGATACGCAGTATTTT. It translates to CASSQTGGFTDTQYF.

The rearrangement links TRBV19 to TRBJ1-3; tentative D call: TRBD1 (5 bases). V was trimmed by 1 base and J by 0 bases, leaving 10 bases between them. Germline V CDR1 and CDR2: LNHDA, SQIVND (reference sequence). The CDR3 is made up of 16 amino acids. CDR3 DNA: TGTGCCAGTAGTATAGTGGACACGGGCTCTGGAAACACCATATATTTT. Translated, it gives CASSIVDTGSGNTIYF.

The genes are TRBV2 and TRBJ1-6, with 9 bases aligning to TRBD1. The ends lost 7 bases at V and 9 bases at J; junction bases unmatched: 13. The germline V gene has CDR1 SNHLY and CDR2 FYNNEI. This CDR3 has 16 residues. DNA of the CDR3: TGTGCCAGCAACCTACAGGGGGCCAGGCAAGGTTCACCCCTCCACTTT. Its translation is CASNLQGARQGSPLHF.

The chain uses TRBV7-9 and TRBJ1-6; no clear D gene. With 3 bases removed from V and 11 bases from J, the gap between germline ends came to 14 bases. The CDR3 runs to 14 residues. Germline CDR1 is SEHNR and CDR2 is FQNEAQ (reference sequence). The DNA of the CDR3 is TGTGCCAGCAGCTTTAGCCAGACGGAGCCACCCCTCCACTTT. It specifies CASSFSQTEPPLHF.

The chain carries TRBV13 and TRBJ2-1; 9 nucleotides match TRBD2. The V and J ends lost 1 base and 4 bases, in that order; junction bases with no gene match: 8. Germline CDR1 is PRHDT and CDR2 is FYEKMQ (reference sequence). The CDR3 is made up of 17 amino acids. The CDR3 sequence: CASSLVRSSGGYNEQFF. The CDR3 bases are TGTGCCAGCAGCTTAGTAAGGAGTAGCGGGGGTTACAATGAGCAGTTCTTC.

CDR3 in DNA: TGTGCCAGCAGCGAGGGGCGACATCAGCCCCAGCATTTT. This translates into CASSEGRHQPQHF. The chain employs TRBV9 and TRBJ1-5; maybe TRBD1 (5 bases). Trimming removed 3 bases at V and 5 bases at J, with 9 bases between. The germline V gene has CDR1 SGDLS and CDR2 YYNGEE. The CDR3 is made up of 13 amino acids.